This T cell receptor (beta chain) is drawn from a study of beta chain features in type 1 diabetes. Study findings and constraints: Among patients with Type 1 diabetes, TCRB CDR3s were moderately but significantly shorter in every one of the four CD4+ subsets.

Details on this clone: Its antigen is still unknown.

Expressed TCRB transcripts were sequenced after all isolated RNA was converted to cDNA. Some clones are missing from TCRdb's copy, which holds only in-frame ones; the method was immunoSEQ multiplex PCR. The sample contains 400,000 or so clones, over 10% of which appear only once. CD45RO/CCR7/CD25/CD127/CD95/CD27 sorting isolated CD4+ naive, central memory, regulatory and stem cell-like memory cells. Germline V lookup: CDR1 SNHLY, CDR2 FYNNEI. The CDR3 runs to 11 residues. V lost 3 bases, J lost 8 bases, and 8 bases lay in between. The V call is TRBV2, the J call TRBJ2-7, with D hard to call. Sequencing was done on a sample of naive CD4+ T cells from blood. The TCR comes from a woman under 30 with type 1 diabetes. CDR3 coding DNA: TGTGCCAGCAGTGATACTCCAAAGCAGTACTTC. Its protein product is CASSDTPKQYF.